This T cell receptor beta chain is drawn from a study of T-cell reconstitution after alpha-beta-depleted transplantation in children. Unique molecular identifiers were incorporated during preparation of the TCRbeta library. Each CDR3 protein gets one entry after TCRdb re-called the PCR reads with MiXCR. The sample lists approximately 300,000 distinct CDR3 sequences; over 7.5% were seen once. Study-level results: T cells produced anew were the main source of T-cell counts and diversity one year after transplant. Recipient T cells and thymic progenitors that survived were the source of the high TCRbeta diversity seen at day 60 in some patients.

Worth noting for this clonotype: Its antigen remains unidentified.

J gave up 4 bases and V 2 bases, and 1 base lay outside the gene matches. The CDR3 consists of 13 residues. In germline, CDR1 is MNHEY, CDR2 SVGAGI. V is TRBV6-5 and J is TRBJ1-1, with 7 bases fitting TRBD1. Specimen: peripheral blood, collected 360 days after TCRalphabeta/CD19-depleted stem cell transplant. This TCR derives from a female patient aged 2-10 years who had a stem cell transplant for Fanconi anemia, so the T cells may come from the graft donor. CDR3 region: CASSYRGLTEAFF. DNA of the CDR3: TGTGCCAGCAGTTACAGGGGGCTCACTGAAGCTTTCTTT.